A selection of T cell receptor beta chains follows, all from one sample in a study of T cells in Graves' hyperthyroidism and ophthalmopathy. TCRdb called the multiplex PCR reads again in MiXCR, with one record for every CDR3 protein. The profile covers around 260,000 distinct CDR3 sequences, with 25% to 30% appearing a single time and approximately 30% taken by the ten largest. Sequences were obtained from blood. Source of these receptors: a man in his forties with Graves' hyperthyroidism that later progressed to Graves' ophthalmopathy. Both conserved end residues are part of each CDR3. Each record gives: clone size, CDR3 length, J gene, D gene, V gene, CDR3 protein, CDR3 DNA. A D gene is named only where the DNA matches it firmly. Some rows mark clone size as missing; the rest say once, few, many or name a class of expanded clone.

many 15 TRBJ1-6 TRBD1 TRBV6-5 CASSSKQGNNSPLHF TGTGCCAGCAGTTCTAAACAGGGGAATAATTCACCCCTCCACTTT
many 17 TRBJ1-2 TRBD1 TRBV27 CASRRLINRTGYYGYTF TGTGCCAGCAGGCGACTCATTAATAGGACAGGCTACTATGGCTACACCTTC
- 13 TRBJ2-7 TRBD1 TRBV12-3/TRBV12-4 CASSPHRGYEQYF TGTGCCAGCAGTCCTCACAGGGGGTACGAGCAGTACTTC
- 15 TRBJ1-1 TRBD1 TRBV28 CAAGREGARRTEAFF TGTGCCGCCGGAAGGGAGGGGGCCCGGAGGACTGAAGCTTTCTTT
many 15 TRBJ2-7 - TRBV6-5 CASSYRSSVSYEQYF TGTGCCAGCAGTTACCGTTCTAGCGTATCCTACGAGCAGTACTTC
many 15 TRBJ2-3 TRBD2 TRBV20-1 CSAPSASGAKDTQYF TGCAGTGCCCCCTCAGCTAGCGGGGCTAAAGATACGCAGTATTTT
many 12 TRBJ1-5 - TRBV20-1 CSAQGSGQPQHF TGCAGTGCCCAAGGGAGCGGTCAGCCCCAGCATTTT
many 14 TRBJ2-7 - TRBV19 CASSMASNSYEQYF TGTGCCAGTAGTATGGCTAGCAACTCCTACGAGCAGTACTTC
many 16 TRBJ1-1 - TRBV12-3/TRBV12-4 CASSLDGGAGGTEAFF TGTGCCAGCAGTTTAGACGGGGGGGCCGGGGGCACTGAAGCTTTCTTT
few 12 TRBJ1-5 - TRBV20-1 CSAWDRDQPQHF TGCAGTGCTTGGGACCGAGATCAGCCCCAGCATTTT
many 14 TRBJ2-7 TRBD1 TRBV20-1 CSATDRGSGNEQYF TGCAGTGCCACCGACAGGGGGTCTGGCAACGAGCAGTACTTC
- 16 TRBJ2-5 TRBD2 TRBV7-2 CASSLAQGLGQETQYF TGTGCCAGCAGCTTAGCCCAGGGACTAGGACAAGAGACCCAGTACTTC
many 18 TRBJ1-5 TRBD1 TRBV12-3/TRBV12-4 CASTKGTGIIVGNQPQHF TGTGCCAGCACCAAAGGGACAGGTATTATAGTGGGCAATCAGCCCCAGCATTTT
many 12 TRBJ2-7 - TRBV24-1 CATGDTTYEQYF TGTGCCACCGGGGACACCACCTACGAGCAGTACTTC
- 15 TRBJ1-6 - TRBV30 CAWSVLGRENSPLHF TGTGCCTGGAGTGTACTCGGGAGAGAGAATTCACCCCTCCACTTT
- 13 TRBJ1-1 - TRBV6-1 CASRDQGGTEAFF TGTGCCAGCAGAGACCAGGGAGGTACTGAAGCTTTCTTT
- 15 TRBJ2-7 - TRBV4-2 CASSQDDLGGREQYF TGTGCCAGCAGCCAAGACGATCTTGGGGGCCGAGAGCAGTACTTC
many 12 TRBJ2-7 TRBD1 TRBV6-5 CASSSGGPEQYF TGTGCCAGCAGCTCAGGGGGCCCCGAGCAGTACTTC
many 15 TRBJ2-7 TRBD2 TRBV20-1 CSARVTSGASLEQYF TGCAGTGCTAGAGTCACTAGCGGGGCTTCCCTCGAGCAGTACTTC
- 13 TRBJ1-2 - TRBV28 CASTPPGIQSYTF TGTGCCAGCACACCGCCGGGGATTCAGAGCTACACCTTC
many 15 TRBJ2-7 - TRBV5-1 CASSPSPPGAHEQYF TGCGCCAGCAGCCCCAGCCCCCCGGGGGCCCACGAGCAGTACTTC
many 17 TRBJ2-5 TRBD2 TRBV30 CAWSLRLAGVDQETQYF TGTGCCTGGAGTCTAAGGTTAGCGGGAGTAGACCAAGAGACCCAGTACTTC
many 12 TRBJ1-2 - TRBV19 CASSMSVYGYTF TGTGCCAGTAGTATGTCCGTCTATGGCTACACCTTC
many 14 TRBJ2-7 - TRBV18 CASSYQGGLIEQYF TGTGCCAGCTCATACCAGGGGGGCCTTATTGAGCAGTACTTC
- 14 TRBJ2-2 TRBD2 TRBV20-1 CSAAREVGGGELFF TGCAGTGCCGCGCGGGAGGTTGGTGGCGGGGAGCTGTTTTTT
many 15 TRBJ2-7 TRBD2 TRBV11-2 CASSLVASGSYEQYF TGTGCCAGCAGCTTAGTGGCTAGCGGGAGTTACGAGCAGTACTTC
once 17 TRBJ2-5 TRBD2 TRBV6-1 CASSEFVVAGGKETQYF TGTGCCAGCAGTGAATTCGTGGTAGCGGGGGGAAAAGAGACCCAGTACTTC
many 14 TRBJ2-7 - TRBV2 CAIRRSDNSYEQYF TGTGCCATCCGGCGGAGCGACAACTCCTACGAGCAGTACTTC
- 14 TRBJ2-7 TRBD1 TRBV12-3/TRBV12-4 CASSSDRGTYEQYF TGTGCCAGCAGTTCGGACAGGGGTACCTACGAGCAGTACTTC
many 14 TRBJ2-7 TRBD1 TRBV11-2 CASSYRDRGPEQYF TGTGCCAGCAGCTACCGGGACAGGGGCCCCGAGCAGTACTTC
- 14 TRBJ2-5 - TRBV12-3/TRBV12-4 CASTPLGMRETQYF TGTGCCAGCACCCCTTTAGGGATGCGGGAGACCCAGTACTTC
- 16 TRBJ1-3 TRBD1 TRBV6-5 CASSFLPGQGRNTIYF TGTGCCAGCAGTTTTCTTCCGGGACAGGGAAGAAACACCATATATTTT
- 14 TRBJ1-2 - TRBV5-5 CASSLPTANYGYTF TGTGCCAGCAGCCTCCCTACAGCTAACTATGGCTACACCTTC
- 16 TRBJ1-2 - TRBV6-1 CASALLGRGVDLSYTF TGTGCCAGCGCTTTACTTGGACGAGGGGTGGATTTGAGCTACACCTTC
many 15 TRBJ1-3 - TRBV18 CASSPITRSGNTIYF TGTGCCAGCTCACCGATCACACGCTCTGGAAACACCATATATTTT
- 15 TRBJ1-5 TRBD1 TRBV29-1 CSAGVGTGKNQPQHF TGCAGCGCCGGAGTAGGGACAGGGAAGAATCAGCCCCAGCATTTT
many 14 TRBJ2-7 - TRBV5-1 CASSLGHVGYEQYF TGCGCCAGCAGCCTCGGGCATGTGGGCTACGAGCAGTACTTC
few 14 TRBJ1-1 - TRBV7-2 CASRRSRMNTEAFF TGTGCCAGCAGACGTTCTCGGATGAACACTGAAGCTTTCTTT
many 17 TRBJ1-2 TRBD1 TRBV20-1 CSARDTGTGAYGDGYTF TGCAGTGCTAGAGATACCGGGACAGGGGCTTACGGGGATGGCTACACCTTC
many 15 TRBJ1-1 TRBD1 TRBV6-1 CASSLDRAFGTEAFF TGTGCCAGCAGCCTCGACAGGGCCTTCGGCACTGAAGCTTTCTTT
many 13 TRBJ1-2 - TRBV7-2 CASSQNRDRDYTF TGTGCCAGCAGCCAAAACCGGGACCGAGATTACACCTTC
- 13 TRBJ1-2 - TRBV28 CASNIGAAYGYTF TGTGCCAGCAACATAGGGGCAGCTTATGGCTACACCTTC
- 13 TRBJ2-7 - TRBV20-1 CSASSRASYEQYF TGCAGTGCTAGTTCCAGGGCGTCCTACGAGCAGTACTTC
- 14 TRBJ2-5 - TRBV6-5 CASSYSMRGETQYF TGTGCCAGCAGTTACTCGATGAGGGGCGAGACCCAGTACTTC
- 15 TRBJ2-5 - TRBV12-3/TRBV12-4 CASRGRGLLTETQYF TGTGCCAGCAGGGGACGGGGCCTACTAACAGAGACCCAGTACTTC